What follows are 17 T cell receptor beta chains derived from one specimen sequenced in a study of response to subunit inactivated influenza vaccine (dated by TCRdb to about 2018). Libraries were made using RT-PCR. Sequencing took place on an Illumina HiSeq 2500. The public sequencing data were trimmed at Q25 with fastp and processed into clonotypes with MiXCR by TCRdb, which kept only in-frame beta chains. Every CDR3 protein is listed once, alongside the most common genes and DNA of its rows. The sample records about 780,000 distinct CDR3 sequences, around 18% of which are singletons. In total, the top ten clones hold around 9.9% of the sample. The specimen comprised PBMCs from blood, sampled 4 to 6 days after vaccination. The receptors originated from a man aged 45-65 years who received an inactivated influenza vaccine. Donor details come from another sample of the same person, matched by shared clones.

The table lists this clonotype with a few counts. The chain uses TRBV5-1 and TRBJ2-3, with D possibly TRBD2 on 5 matching bases. This CDR3 contains 16 residues. Germline V CDR1 and CDR2: SGHRS, YFSETQ. Trimming pared 6 bases from V and 0 bases from J, leaving 17 bases between. The DNA for the CDR3 is TGCGCCAGCACGCGTTATAGTCCGGGAAGCACAGATACGCAGTATTTT. This gives the protein CASTRYSPGSTDTQYF.

This clonotype was counted a few times. V and J are TRBV5-6 and TRBJ1-4; D unresolved. The CDR3 covers 13 residues. V lost 0 bases and J 7 bases, leaving 7 bases between the germline ends. Germline V gene data show CDR1 as SGHDT and CDR2 as YYEEEE. The chain's CDR3 is CASSLERSEKLFF. CDR3 DNA sequence: TGTGCCAGCAGCTTGGAACGGAGTGAAAAACTGTTTTTT.

This clonotype was found many times. The rearrangement links TRBV5-1 to TRBJ2-2; D uncertain. Trimming shortened V by 5 bases and J by 4 bases, and 9 bases separated the two germline ends. Germline V gene lookup returns CDR1 SGHRS and CDR2 YFSETQ. This CDR3 is 13 amino acids long. CDR3 region: CASRPPGTGELFF. CDR3 coding DNA: TGCGCCAGCAGGCCCCCCGGCACCGGGGAGCTGTTTTTT.

This clonotype was seen repeatedly, ten times or more. The J gene is TRBJ2-1, the V gene TRBV12-3 or TRBV12-4; 16 nucleotides align to TRBD2. The CDR3 sequence is 21 residues long. The J segment lost 6 bases and the V segment lost 3 bases, leaving 17 bases of the junction unmatched. The CDR3 sequence: CASSFRGLAGGLQGSSNEQFF. The CDR3, as DNA: TGTGCCAGCAGTTTTAGGGGACTAGCGGGAGGGCTTCAAGGTTCTAGCAATGAGCAGTTCTTC.

This clonotype was counted only a few times. The rearrangement links TRBV10-2 to TRBJ2-2; D gene uncertain. The germline V gene encodes CDR1 WSHSY and CDR2 SAAADI. Trimming removed 4 bases from V and 2 bases from J, with 11 bases in between. The CDR3 runs to 15 residues. CDR3 residues: CASSAVRPNTGELFF. In DNA, the CDR3 is TGCGCCAGCAGTGCCGTTCGGCCAAACACCGGGGAGCTGTTTTTT.

This clonotype showed up many times. This chain connects TRBV15 to TRBJ2-3; no clear D gene. CDR1 is LNHNV and CDR2 is YYDKDF in the germline V gene (reference sequence). Trimming pared 1 base from V and 0 bases from J, leaving 2 bases between. CDR3 length equals 13 residues. CDR3 DNA sequence: TGTGCCACCAGCAGAGCTAGCACAGATACGCAGTATTTT. Its translation: CATSRASTDTQYF. Together with reference TRBV15 and TRBJ2-3, the CDR3 gives the full variable domain: DAMVIQNPRYQVTQFGKPVTLSCSQTLNHNVMYWYQQKSSQAPKLLFHYYDKDFNNEADTPDNFQSRRPNTSFCFLDIRSPGLGDTAMYLCATSRASTDTQYFGPGTRLTVL.

The rearrangement links TRBV4-2 to TRBJ2-6; no firm D call. The CDR3 sequence is 14 residues long. CDR1 is LGHNA, CDR2 YNFKEQ, per germline. Trimming took off 0 bases at V and 4 bases at J, with 4 bases between the two ends. This CDR3 is CASSQDYGANVLTF. For the CDR3, the DNA is TGTGCCAGCAGCCAAGATTACGGGGCCAACGTCCTGACTTTC.

This chain joins TRBV28 and TRBJ2-7; 9 bases are shared with TRBD2. Germline V gives CDR1 MDHEN, CDR2 SYDVKM. V lost 6 bases to trimming and J lost 2 bases; unmatched junction nucleotides: 8. The length of the CDR3 is 15 residues. CDR3 bases: TGTGCCAGCAGCATGAACCCTAGCGGGGCCTACGAGCAGTACTTC. Translation gives CASSMNPSGAYEQYF.

This clonotype has a handful of counts. The V gene is TRBV5-6, the J gene TRBJ2-7; the D is unclear. The CDR3 totals 16 residues. V was clipped by 3 bases and J by 4 bases, with 20 bases between them. CDR1 is SGHDT, CDR2 YYEEEE, per germline. The CDR3 here is CASSSAAVLLVYEQYF. CDR3 nucleotides: TGTGCCAGCAGCTCGGCTGCAGTTCTTCTGGTGTACGAGCAGTACTTC. The entire variable domain, with the rest obtained from reference TRBV5-6 and TRBJ2-7, is as follows: DAGVTQSPTHLIKTRGQQVTLRCSPKSGHDTVSWYQQALGQGPQFIFQYYEEEERQRGNFPDRFSGHQFPNYSSELNVNALLLGDSALYLCASSSAAVLLVYEQYFGPGTRLTVT.

The table lists this clonotype with a few counts. The chain recombines TRBV4-3 with TRBJ1-5; weak D call: TRBD1 (5 bases). CDR1 and CDR2 (germline): LGHNA, YSLEER. Between the trimmed V and J ends, which lost 3 bases and 3 bases, there was a span of 12 bases. CDR3 size: 15 residues. CDR3 DNA: TGCGCCAGCAGCCAGCAACCGGGGGACAATCAGCCCCAGCATTTT. Protein: CASSQQPGDNQPQHF.

This clonotype was observed a few times. V and J are TRBV11-2 and TRBJ1-6, with D perhaps matching TRBD1 (5 bases). The ends were cut back, 1 base at V and 8 bases at J, with 9 bases in the middle. Germline lookup yields CDR1 SGHAT and CDR2 FQNNGV. The CDR3 has 14 amino acids. CDR3 DNA: TGTGCCAGCAGCTTAGCGCAGGGTGATTCACCCCTCCACTTT. Its translation: CASSLAQGDSPLHF.

V gene TRBV7-9 combines with J gene TRBJ2-7; TRBD2 aligns across 8 bases. Germline values: CDR1 SEHNR, CDR2 FQNEAQ (reference sequence). Trimming at V came to 7 bases and at J to 5 bases, leaving 10 bases not matched to a gene. This CDR3 has 14 amino acids. CDR3 residues: CASTYTGGAHEQYF. CDR3 nucleotides: TGTGCCAGCACTTACACCGGGGGGGCCCACGAGCAGTACTTC.

The chain has TRBV7-6 and TRBJ2-1; TRBD2 matches 8 bases. The CDR3 totals 18 residues. The V segment lost 4 bases and the J segment 1 base; nucleotides outside the gene matches: 12. Germline-derived CDR1 and CDR2 are SGHVS and FNYEAQ. DNA for the CDR3: TGTGCCAGCAGCTCCGGGGGGGTGGGAGCGTTTTCCTACAATGAGCAGTTCTTC. Amino acids: CASSSGGVGAFSYNEQFF. The full variable domain, rest sourced from reference TRBV7-6 and TRBJ2-1, is GAGVSQSPRYKVTKRGQDVALRCDPISGHVSLYWYRQALGQGPEFLTYFNYEAQQDKSGLPNDRFSAERPEGSISTLTIQRTEQRDSAMYRCASSSGGVGAFSYNEQFFGPGTRLTVL.

This clonotype has just a few counts. The CDR3 loop reads CASSFGTGSQPQHF. CDR3 DNA: TGTGCCAGCAGTTTCGGGACAGGGAGCCAGCCCCAGCATTTT. V and J are TRBV6-5 and TRBJ1-5; 9 bases are shared with TRBD1. Germline V lookup: CDR1 MNHEY, CDR2 SVGAGI. The V and J ends lost 4 bases and 7 bases, in that order; junction bases with no gene match: 5. CDR3 length: 14 residues.

In this sample, this clonotype turned up many times. The chain has TRBV20-1 and TRBJ1-2; 9 nucleotides agree with TRBD1. CDR1 is DFQATT and CDR2 is SNEGSKA in the germline V gene (reference sequence). CDR3 length equals 15 residues. Germline trimming cut 1 base from V and 0 bases from J; bases unmatched to any gene: 3. CDR3 region: CSARVRDRANYGYTF. The DNA for the CDR3 is TGCAGTGCTAGAGTGAGGGACAGGGCTAACTATGGCTACACCTTC.

Ten or more counts support this clonotype. The gene calls are TRBV5-1 and TRBJ2-6; D not resolved. The V end was cut by 4 bases, the J end by 0 bases, with 11 bases between. The germline CDR1 and CDR2 sequences are SGHRS and YFSETQ. The CDR3 covers 16 residues. CDR3 in amino acids: CASSMDAHSGANVLTF. The CDR3 DNA reads TGCGCCAGCAGCATGGACGCCCACTCTGGGGCCAACGTCCTGACTTTC.

The chain combines TRBV27 with TRBJ2-1, with 7 bases fitting TRBD1. Germline assignment: CDR1 MNHEY and CDR2 SMNVEV (reference sequence). V was clipped by 7 bases and J by 0 bases; unmatched bases: 6. The CDR3 runs to 15 residues. The CDR3 loop reads CASTHRGRSYNEQFF. CDR3 DNA sequence: TGTGCCAGCACCCACAGGGGCCGCTCCTACAATGAGCAGTTCTTC.